Listed below are T cell receptor beta chains from one sample, sequenced in a study of cytotoxic CD8 clonotypes in ibrutinib-treated CLL. Method: immunoSEQ multiplex PCR; TCRdb's copy keeps in-frame clones and lacks some. The sample includes tens of thousands of clones, under 80% seen only once; the top ten take 20% to 25%. This specimen consisted of PBMCs, obtained after 24 months of ibrutinib treatment. Every receptor here comes from a human donor with chronic lymphocytic leukemia. Each CDR3 is given with its conserved first and last residue. Rows give clone size only sometimes, using once, few, many, or a class for an expanded clone.

J gene,V gene,clone size,CDR3 length,CDR3 protein
TRBJ1-2,TRBV7-9,.,13,CASRRTGDYGYTF
TRBJ2-7,TRBV18,.,14,CASSPPSGSGEQYF
TRBJ2-1,TRBV10-3,.,12,CAIKGVQNEQFF
TRBJ2-7,TRBV6-5,.,13,CASRARTGSEQYF
TRBJ1-2,TRBV6-1,.,18,CASSEAPGQLLFNYGYTF
TRBJ1-2,TRBV30,.,16,CAWSVLLQGGPTGYTF
TRBJ2-7,TRBV2,.,14,CASRREGPSYEQYF
TRBJ2-7,TRBV4-2,many,14,CASRALDGTYEQYF
TRBJ2-7,TRBV4-1,few,13,CASSQDWPYEQYF
TRBJ1-4,TRBV28,.,15,CASSPTGTGDEKLFF
TRBJ2-1,TRBV19,many,16,CASSIGTSGIYNEQFF
TRBJ1-1,TRBV11-2,.,15,CASSLGPLRNTEAFF
TRBJ2-3,TRBV9,once,17,CASSVGSGTSGRDTQYF
TRBJ2-3,TRBV7-3,.,16,CASSCIAGGSTDTQYF
TRBJ1-2,TRBV25-1,few,12,CASSVAGSGYTF
TRBJ2-1,TRBV4-1,.,16,CASSQDGGLFYNEQFF
TRBJ1-3,TRBV11-2,.,16,CASSLGASFSGNTIYF
TRBJ1-2,TRBV5-1,.,13,CASRDTYLDGYTF
TRBJ2-2,TRBV5-1,.,14,CASSLDWGTGELFF
TRBJ2-7,TRBV7-2,once,13,CASSLGLQYEQYF
TRBJ2-7,TRBV6-6,few,12,CASSSRGGEQYF
TRBJ1-2,TRBV5-6,.,16,CASSLRWTGTNYGYTF
TRBJ2-5,TRBV30,.,13,CAWTGGGQETQYF
TRBJ2-7,TRBV5-4,.,13,CASSFPPGHEQYF
TRBJ1-2,TRBV7-9,.,14,CASSPRVGVYGYTF
TRBJ2-1,TRBV19,.,14,CASSIGGRGDEQFF
TRBJ2-7,TRBV7-9,few,13,CASSLRGVYEQYF
TRBJ2-2,TRBV1,.,19,CTSSQVFGAGAVGTGELFF
TRBJ2-3,TRBV7-9,.,13,CASSLDRRDTQYF
TRBJ2-7,TRBV6-5,.,16,CASSYIPGQAAYEQYF
TRBJ2-3,TRBV27,.,18,CASSAGTSGGTRTDTQYF
TRBJ2-5,TRBV11-2,.,15,CASSLSRPLQETQYF
TRBJ2-1,TRBV7-3,.,15,CASSLGLAGVDEQFF
TRBJ2-1,TRBV10-3,few,13,CAISDAGSNEQFF
TRBJ2-5,TRBV6-1,.,14,CASTAGGIQETQYF
TRBJ2-7,TRBV7-3,.,13,CASSLPSSYEQYF
TRBJ2-7,TRBV5-6,.,15,CASSLVGSGASLPDF
TRBJ2-2,TRBV6-5,once,15,CASSLSGGTGGELFF
TRBJ1-2,TRBV7-3,.,15,CASSLGTGGNYGYTF
TRBJ1-2,TRBV28,few,12,CASSYRGHGYTF
TRBJ2-3,TRBV2,.,15,CALTRGTSGRDTQYF
TRBJ2-5,TRBV7-8,few,14,CASSLVGGGETQYF
TRBJ2-3,TRBV28,.,16,CASSPSGSGRTDTQYF
TRBJ2-5,TRBV7-9,few,13,CASSFEGTVTQYF
TRBJ2-7,TRBV6-1,.,15,CASRELGTQIYEQYF
TRBJ2-1,TRBV29-1,.,14,CSVSTANSYNEQFF
TRBJ2-7,TRBV27,.,15,CASSLYRDRGYEQYF
TRBJ1-4,TRBV28,.,16,CASSLAGFATNEKLFF
TRBJ1-1,TRBV7-9,.,13,CASSLGQHTEAFF
TRBJ1-1,TRBV7-9,once,14,CASSLRAQNTEAFF
TRBJ2-5,TRBV29-1,.,13,CSVDDRGRETQYF
TRBJ2-7,TRBV2,many,14,CASRVGRVSYEQYF
TRBJ1-2,TRBV5-4,.,15,CASSFGQALVYGYTF
TRBJ2-2,TRBV9,.,13,CASSVEYTGELFF
TRBJ2-7,TRBV11-2,.,12,CASSARFFEQYF